This T cell receptor beta chain was captured by sequencing in a study of T-cell memory formation after mild COVID-19. Points from the study as a whole: A second wave of clones peaked on day 37, and their SARS-CoV-2 specificity went unconfirmed. The CD4+ clones that contracted clustered mainly within CM and EM, and the CD8+ clones concentrated in EMRA.

Trimming removed 4 bases at V and 0 bases at J, with 16 bases between. CDR3 length: 18 residues. CDR1 and CDR2 from the germline V gene are ENHRY and SYGVKD. In the case of this clonotype: Its antigen is not known.

TCRdb reprocessed the 5' RACE reads with MiXCR, giving one entry per CDR3 protein. The sample lists a few hundred thousand distinct CDR3 sequences; approximately 15% were seen once. The sample comprised PBMCs or a T cell subset sorted from them (not recorded which). This clonotype was obtained from a young man who had mild COVID-19 (a few samples of this study predate the infection). Cell type and time point are not known. V is TRBV10-3 and J is TRBJ1-6; a weak D match, TRBD1 (6 bases). DNA for the CDR3: TGTGCCATCAGTGTCTCAGGGGATCGGAGCTCCTATAATTCACCCCTCCACTTT. Translated: CAISVSGDRSSYNSPLHF.